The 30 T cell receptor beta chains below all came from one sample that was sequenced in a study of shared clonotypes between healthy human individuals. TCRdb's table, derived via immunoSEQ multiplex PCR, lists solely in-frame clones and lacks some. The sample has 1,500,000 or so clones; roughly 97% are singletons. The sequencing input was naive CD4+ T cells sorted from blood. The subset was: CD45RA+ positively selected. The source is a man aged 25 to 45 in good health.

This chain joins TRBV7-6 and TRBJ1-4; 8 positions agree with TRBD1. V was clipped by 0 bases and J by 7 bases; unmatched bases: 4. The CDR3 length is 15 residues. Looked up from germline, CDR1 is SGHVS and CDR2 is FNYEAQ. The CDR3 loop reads CASSLATGVVEKLFF. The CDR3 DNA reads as TGTGCCAGCAGCTTAGCGACAGGGGTTGTTGAAAAACTGTTTTTT.

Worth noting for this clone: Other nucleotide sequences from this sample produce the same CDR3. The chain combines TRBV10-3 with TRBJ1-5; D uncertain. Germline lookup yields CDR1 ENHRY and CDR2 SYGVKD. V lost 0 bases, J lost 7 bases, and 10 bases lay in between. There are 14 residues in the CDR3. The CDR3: CAISESGSNQPQHF. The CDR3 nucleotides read TGTGCCATCAGTGAGTCAGGGTCCAACCAGCCCCAGCATTTT.

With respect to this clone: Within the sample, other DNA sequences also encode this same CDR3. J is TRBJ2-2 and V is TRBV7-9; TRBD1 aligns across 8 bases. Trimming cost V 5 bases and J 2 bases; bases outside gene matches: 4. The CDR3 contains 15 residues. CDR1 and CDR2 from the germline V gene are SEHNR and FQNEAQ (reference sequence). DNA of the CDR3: TGTGCCAGCAGCCCCGGACAGGGAAACACCGGGGAGCTGTTTTTT. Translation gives CASSPGQGNTGELFF.

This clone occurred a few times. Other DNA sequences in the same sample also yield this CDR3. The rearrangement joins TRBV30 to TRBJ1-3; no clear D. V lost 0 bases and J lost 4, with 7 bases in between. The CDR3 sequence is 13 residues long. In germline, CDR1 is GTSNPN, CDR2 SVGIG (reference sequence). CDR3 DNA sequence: TGTGCCTGGAGTGTACGAGGAGGAAACACCATATATTTT. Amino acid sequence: CAWSVRGGNTIYF. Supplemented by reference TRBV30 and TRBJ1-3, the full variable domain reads SQTIHQWPATLVQPVGSPLSLECTVEGTSNPNLYWYRQAAGRGLQLLFYSVGIGQISSEVPQNLSASRPQDRQFILSSKKLLLSDSGFYLCAWSVRGGNTIYFGEGSWLTVV.

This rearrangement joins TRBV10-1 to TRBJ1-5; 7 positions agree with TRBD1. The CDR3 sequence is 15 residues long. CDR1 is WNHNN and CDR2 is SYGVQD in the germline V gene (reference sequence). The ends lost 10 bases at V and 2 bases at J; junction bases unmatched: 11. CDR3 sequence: CAKKNRGPGNQPQHF. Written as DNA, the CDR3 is TGCGCCAAAAAGAACAGGGGTCCCGGCAATCAGCCCCAGCATTTT.

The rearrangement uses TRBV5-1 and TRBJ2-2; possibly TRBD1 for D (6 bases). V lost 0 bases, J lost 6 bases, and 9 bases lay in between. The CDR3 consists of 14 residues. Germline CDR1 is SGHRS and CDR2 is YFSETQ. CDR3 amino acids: CASSLASGAGELFF. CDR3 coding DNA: TGCGCCAGCAGCTTGGCGTCAGGGGCCGGGGAGCTGTTTTTT.

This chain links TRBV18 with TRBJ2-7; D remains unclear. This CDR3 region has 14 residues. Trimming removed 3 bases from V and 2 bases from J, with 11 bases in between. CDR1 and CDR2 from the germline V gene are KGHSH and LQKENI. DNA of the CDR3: TGTGCCAGCTCACCCAATAGCCTCCCCTACGAGCAGTACTTC. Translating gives CASSPNSLPYEQYF. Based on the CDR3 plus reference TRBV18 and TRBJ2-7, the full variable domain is NAGVMQNPRHLVRRRGQEARLRCSPMKGHSHVYWYRQLPEEGLKFMVYLQKENIIDESGMPKERFSAEFPKEGPSILRIQQVVRGDSAAYFCASSPNSLPYEQYFGPGTRLTVT.

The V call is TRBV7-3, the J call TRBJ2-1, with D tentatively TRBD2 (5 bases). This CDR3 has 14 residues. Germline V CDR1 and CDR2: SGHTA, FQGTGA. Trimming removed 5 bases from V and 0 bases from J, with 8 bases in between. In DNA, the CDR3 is TGTGCCAGCAGCGCTAGCCCCTCCTACAATGAGCAGTTCTTC. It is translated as CASSASPSYNEQFF.

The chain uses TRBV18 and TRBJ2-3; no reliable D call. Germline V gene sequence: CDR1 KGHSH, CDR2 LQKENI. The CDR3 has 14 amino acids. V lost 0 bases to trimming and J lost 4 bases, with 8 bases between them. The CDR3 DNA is TGTGCCAGCTCACCACCGGTGGCATCAGATACGCAGTATTTT. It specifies CASSPPVASDTQYF. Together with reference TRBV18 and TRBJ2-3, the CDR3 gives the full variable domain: NAGVMQNPRHLVRRRGQEARLRCSPMKGHSHVYWYRQLPEEGLKFMVYLQKENIIDESGMPKERFSAEFPKEGPSILRIQQVVRGDSAAYFCASSPPVASDTQYFGPGTRLTVL.

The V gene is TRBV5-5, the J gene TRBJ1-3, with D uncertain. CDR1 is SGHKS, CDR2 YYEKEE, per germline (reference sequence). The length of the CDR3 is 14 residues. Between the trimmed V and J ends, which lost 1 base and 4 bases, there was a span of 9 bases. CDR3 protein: CASSLLLSGNTIYF. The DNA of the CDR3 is TGTGCCAGCAGCTTGTTGCTCTCCGGAAACACCATATATTTT.

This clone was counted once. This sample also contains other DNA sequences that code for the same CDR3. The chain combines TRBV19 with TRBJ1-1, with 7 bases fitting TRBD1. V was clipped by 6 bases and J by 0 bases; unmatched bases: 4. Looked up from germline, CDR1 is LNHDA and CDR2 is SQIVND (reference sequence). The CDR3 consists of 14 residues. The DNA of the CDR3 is TGTGCCAGTAGCGGGACAGCCATGAACACTGAAGCTTTCTTT. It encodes CASSGTAMNTEAFF.

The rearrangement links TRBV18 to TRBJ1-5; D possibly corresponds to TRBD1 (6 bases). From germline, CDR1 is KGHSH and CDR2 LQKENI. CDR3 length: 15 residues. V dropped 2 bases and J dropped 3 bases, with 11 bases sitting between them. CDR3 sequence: CASSPETGLNQPQHF. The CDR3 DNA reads TGTGCCAGCTCACCAGAAACAGGGCTCAATCAGCCCCAGCATTTT.

This chain's CDR3 is CASSEAGNLVSEQYF. CDR3 bases: TGTGCCAGCAGTGAAGCGGGGAACTTGGTAAGCGAGCAGTACTTC. The chain recombines TRBV6-1 with TRBJ2-7; no clear D gene. The V end lost 0 bases, the J end lost 6 bases, and 15 bases lay between the germline ends. This CDR3 is built from 15 residues. Looked up from germline, CDR1 is MNHNS and CDR2 is SASEGT.

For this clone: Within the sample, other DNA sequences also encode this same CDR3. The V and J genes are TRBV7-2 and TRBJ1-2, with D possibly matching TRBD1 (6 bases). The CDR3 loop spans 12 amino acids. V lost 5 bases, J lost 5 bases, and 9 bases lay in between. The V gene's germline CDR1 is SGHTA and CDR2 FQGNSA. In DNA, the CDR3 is TGTGCCAGCAGCGTAGGGGGTTATGGCTACACCTTC. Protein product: CASSVGGYGYTF. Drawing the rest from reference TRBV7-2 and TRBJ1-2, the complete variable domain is GAGVSQSPSNKVTEKGKDVELRCDPISGHTALYWYRQSLGQGLEFLIYFQGNSAPDKSGLPSDRFSAERTGGSVSTLTIQRTQQEDSAVYLCASSVGGYGYTFGSGTRLTVV.

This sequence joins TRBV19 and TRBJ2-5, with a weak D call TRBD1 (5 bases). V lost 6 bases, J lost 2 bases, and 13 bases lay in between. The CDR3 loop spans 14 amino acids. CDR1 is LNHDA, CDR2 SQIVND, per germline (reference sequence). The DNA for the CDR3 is TGTGCCAGTAGAGGGCCGACAGCACAAGAGACCCAGTACTTC. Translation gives CASRGPTAQETQYF. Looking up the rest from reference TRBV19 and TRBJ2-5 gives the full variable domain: DGGITQSPKYLFRKEGQNVTLSCEQNLNHDAMYWYRQDPGQGLRLIYYSQIVNDFQKGDIAEGYSVSREKKESFPLTVTSAQKNPTAFYLCASRGPTAQETQYFGPGTRLLVL.

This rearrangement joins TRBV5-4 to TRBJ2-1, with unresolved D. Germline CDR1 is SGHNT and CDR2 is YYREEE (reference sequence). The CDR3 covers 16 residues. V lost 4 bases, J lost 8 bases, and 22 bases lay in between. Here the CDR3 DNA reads TGTGCCAGCAGCCATCCCCCCGTTGGGCGGATACATGAGCAGTTCTTC. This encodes CASSHPPVGRIHEQFF.

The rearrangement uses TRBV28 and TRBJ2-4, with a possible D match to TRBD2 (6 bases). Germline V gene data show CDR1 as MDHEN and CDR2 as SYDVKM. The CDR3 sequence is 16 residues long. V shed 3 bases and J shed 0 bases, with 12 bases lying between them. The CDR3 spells CASSFGQGLAKNIQYF. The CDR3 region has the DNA TGTGCCAGCAGTTTTGGGCAGGGACTAGCCAAAAACATTCAGTACTTC.

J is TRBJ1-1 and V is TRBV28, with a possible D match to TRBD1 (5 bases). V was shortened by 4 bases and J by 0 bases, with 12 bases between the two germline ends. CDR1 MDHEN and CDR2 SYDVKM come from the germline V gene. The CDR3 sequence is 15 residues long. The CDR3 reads CASSSPGIVNTEAFF. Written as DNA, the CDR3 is TGTGCCAGCAGTTCCCCAGGGATCGTGAACACTGAAGCTTTCTTT.

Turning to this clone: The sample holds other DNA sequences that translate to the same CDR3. CDR3 nucleotide sequence: TGTGCCAGCAGCTTGACTAGCGCCCTACAAGAGACCCAGTACTTC. Encoded protein: CASSLTSALQETQYF. This chain joins TRBV5-4 and TRBJ2-5; the match to TRBD2 covers 7 bases. This CDR3 region has 15 residues. CDR1 and CDR2 from the germline V gene are SGHNT and YYREEE (reference sequence). Trimming cost V 1 base and J 2 bases; bases outside gene matches: 5. Combining the CDR3 with reference TRBV5-4 and TRBJ2-5 gives the whole variable domain ETGVTQSPTHLIKTRGQQVTLRCSSQSGHNTVSWYQQALGQGPQFIFQYYREEENGRGNFPPRFSGLQFPNYSSELNVNALELDDSALYLCASSLTSALQETQYFGPGTRLLVL.

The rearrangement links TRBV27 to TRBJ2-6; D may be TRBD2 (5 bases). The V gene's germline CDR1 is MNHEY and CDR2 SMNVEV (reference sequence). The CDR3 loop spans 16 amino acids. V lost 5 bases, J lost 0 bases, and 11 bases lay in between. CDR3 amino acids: CASSLDGISGANVLTF. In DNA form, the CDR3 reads TGTGCCAGCAGTCTGGACGGGATCTCTGGGGCCAACGTCCTGACTTTC.

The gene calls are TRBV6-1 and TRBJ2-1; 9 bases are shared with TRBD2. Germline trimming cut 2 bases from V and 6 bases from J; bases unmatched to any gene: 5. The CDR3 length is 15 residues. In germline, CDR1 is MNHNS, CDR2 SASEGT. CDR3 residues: CASSEPGLAANEQFF. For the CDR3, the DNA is TGTGCCAGCAGTGAACCGGGACTAGCAGCCAATGAGCAGTTCTTC.

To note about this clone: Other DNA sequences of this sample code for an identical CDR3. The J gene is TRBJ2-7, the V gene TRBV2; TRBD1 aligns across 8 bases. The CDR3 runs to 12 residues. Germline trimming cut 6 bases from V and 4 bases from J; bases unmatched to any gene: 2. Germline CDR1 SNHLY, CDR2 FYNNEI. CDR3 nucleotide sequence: TGTGCCAGCAGGGACAGGGTGTACGAGCAGTACTTC. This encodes CASRDRVYEQYF.

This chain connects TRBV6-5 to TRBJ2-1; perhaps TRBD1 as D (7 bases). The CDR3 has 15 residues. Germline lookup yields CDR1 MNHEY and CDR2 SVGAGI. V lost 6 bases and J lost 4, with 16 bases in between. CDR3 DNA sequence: TGTGCCAGCAGCCTGCGGGACAGCCCATACAATGAGCAGTTCTTC. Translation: CASSLRDSPYNEQFF.

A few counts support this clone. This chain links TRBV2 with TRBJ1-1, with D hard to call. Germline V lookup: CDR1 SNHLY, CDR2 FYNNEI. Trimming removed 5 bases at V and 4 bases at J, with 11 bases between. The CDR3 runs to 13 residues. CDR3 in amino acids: CASSSRESTEAFF. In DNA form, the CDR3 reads TGTGCCAGCAGTTCAAGGGAAAGCACTGAAGCTTTCTTT.

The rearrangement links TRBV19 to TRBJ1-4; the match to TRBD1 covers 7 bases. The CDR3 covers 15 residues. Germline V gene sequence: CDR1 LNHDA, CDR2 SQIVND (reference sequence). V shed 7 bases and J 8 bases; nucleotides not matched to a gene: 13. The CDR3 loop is CASMALTGAEEKLFF. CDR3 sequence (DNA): TGTGCCAGTATGGCCCTCACAGGGGCGGAGGAAAAACTGTTTTTT.

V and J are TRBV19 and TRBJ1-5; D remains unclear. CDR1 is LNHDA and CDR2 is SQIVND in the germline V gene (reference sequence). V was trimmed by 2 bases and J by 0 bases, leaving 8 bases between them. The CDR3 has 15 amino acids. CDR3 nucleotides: TGTGCCAGTAGTATAAGGCGGGATAGCAATCAGCCCCAGCATTTT. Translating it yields CASSIRRDSNQPQHF. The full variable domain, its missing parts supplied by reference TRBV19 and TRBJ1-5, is DGGITQSPKYLFRKEGQNVTLSCEQNLNHDAMYWYRQDPGQGLRLIYYSQIVNDFQKGDIAEGYSVSREKKESFPLTVTSAQKNPTAFYLCASSIRRDSNQPQHFGDGTRLSIL.

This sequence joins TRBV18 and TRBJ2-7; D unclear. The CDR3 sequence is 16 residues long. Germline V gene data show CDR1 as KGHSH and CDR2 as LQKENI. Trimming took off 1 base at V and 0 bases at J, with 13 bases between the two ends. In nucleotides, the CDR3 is TGTGCCAGCTCACCACGCGCGGTGGGCGGCTCCTACGAGCAGTACTTC. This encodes CASSPRAVGGSYEQYF.

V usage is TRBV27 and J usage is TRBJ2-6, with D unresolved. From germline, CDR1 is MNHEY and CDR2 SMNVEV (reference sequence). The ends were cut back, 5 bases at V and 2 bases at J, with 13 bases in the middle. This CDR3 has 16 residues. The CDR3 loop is CASSRARGAGANVLTF. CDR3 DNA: TGTGCCAGCAGTCGAGCAAGAGGCGCTGGGGCCAACGTCCTGACTTTC.

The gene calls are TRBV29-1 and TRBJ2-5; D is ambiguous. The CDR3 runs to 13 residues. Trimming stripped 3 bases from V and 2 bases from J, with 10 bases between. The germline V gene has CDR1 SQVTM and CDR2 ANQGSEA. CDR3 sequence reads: CSVDNSLQETQYF. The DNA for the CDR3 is TGCAGCGTTGATAACTCCCTACAAGAGACCCAGTACTTC. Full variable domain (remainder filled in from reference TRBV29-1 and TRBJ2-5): SAVISQKPSRDICQRGTSLTIQCQVDSQVTMMFWYRQQPGQSLTLIATANQGSEATYESGFVIDKFPISRPNLTFSTLTVSNMSPEDSSIYLCSVDNSLQETQYFGPGTRLLVL.

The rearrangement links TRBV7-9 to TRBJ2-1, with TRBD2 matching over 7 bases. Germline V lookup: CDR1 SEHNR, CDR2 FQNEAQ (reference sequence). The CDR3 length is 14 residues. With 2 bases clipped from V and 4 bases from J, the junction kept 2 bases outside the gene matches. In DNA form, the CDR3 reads TGTGCCAGCAGCTTATCGCGGGAGTACAATGAGCAGTTCTTC. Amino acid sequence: CASSLSREYNEQFF.